These T cell receptor beta chains were read from a single sample in a study of T cells in Graves' hyperthyroidism and ophthalmopathy. TCRdb re-analysed the multiplex PCR reads in MiXCR, keeping a single row per CDR3 protein. The sample carries fewer than 550,000 distinct CDR3 sequences, less than 20% recorded once. The sequencing input was blood. These TCRs come from a woman between 18 and 29 years old with Graves' hyperthyroidism. The CDR3 runs from the conserved cysteine through the conserved F or W. The D gene is left open where the match is weak. Expanded clones get a size class; other rows say once, few or many, or leave the size out.

clone_size | d_call | j_call | v_call | cdr3_length | cdr3_nt | cdr3_aa
few | TRBD2 | TRBJ2-1 | TRBV20-1 | 15 | TGCAGTGCTCCAACTACTAGCGTATCCTACAATGAGCAGTTCTTC | CSAPTTSVSYNEQFF
NA | NA | TRBJ2-1 | TRBV10-3 | 14 | TGTGCCATCAGAGGAGCCCTTACCTACAATGAGCAGTTCTTC | CAIRGALTYNEQFF
many | NA | TRBJ2-5 | TRBV20-1 | 16 | TGCAGTGCTAGTCCAACACTAGCCGACGTCCGAGAGACCCAGTACTTC | CSASPTLADVRETQYF
few | TRBD1 | TRBJ1-3 | TRBV27 | 15 | TGTGCCAGCAGTTCGACAGGGGGCTCTGGAAACACCATATATTTT | CASSSTGGSGNTIYF
NA | TRBD1 | TRBJ1-5 | TRBV29-1 | 14 | TGCAGCGTCCCCGGGACAGGGGGCCTTCAGCCCCAGCATTTT | CSVPGTGGLQPQHF
many | TRBD1 | TRBJ1-5 | TRBV28 | 16 | TGTGCCAGCAGATACGCACTCAGGGGGAGCAATCAGCCCCAGCATTTT | CASRYALRGSNQPQHF
many | TRBD1 | TRBJ1-6 | TRBV3-1 | 15 | TGTGCCAGCAGCCAAAACCGGGACAGGGCATCACCCCTCCACTTT | CASSQNRDRASPLHF
many | TRBD1 | TRBJ2-7 | TRBV5-5 | 13 | TGTGCCAGCTTAGGGACAGGGGGCTCCGAGCAGTACTTC | CASLGTGGSEQYF
many | NA | TRBJ1-2 | TRBV20-1 | 12 | TGCAGTGTTCAGGGCCAGACCTATGGCTACACCTTC | CSVQGQTYGYTF
many | NA | TRBJ2-1 | TRBV2 | 14 | TGTGCCAGCATTCGGACAGCAACTTACAATGAGCAGTTCTTC | CASIRTATYNEQFF
many | TRBD1 | TRBJ1-2 | TRBV2 | 17 | TGTGCCAGCAGTTACCTAGCAACAGGGGGCCTCAGCTATGGCTACACCTTC | CASSYLATGGLSYGYTF
many | TRBD1 | TRBJ2-2 | TRBV11-2 | 13 | TGTGCCAGCAGCTCGACAGGGCCCGGGGAGCTGTTTTTT | CASSSTGPGELFF
many | NA | TRBJ2-1 | TRBV6-1 | 16 | TGTGCCAGCAGCTTCAGCGGGCGGAGCTCCTACAATGAGCAGTTCTTC | CASSFSGRSSYNEQFF
NA | NA | TRBJ2-1 | TRBV6-1 | 16 | TGTGCCAGCACCCAAAGGGGGGCCTTAGCGGTCGATGAGCAGTTCTTC | CASTQRGALAVDEQFF
NA | NA | TRBJ2-1 | TRBV7-9 | 13 | TGTGCCAGCAGCTCGGACTCGGCGGGGGAGCAGTTCTTC | CASSSDSAGEQFF
once | TRBD1 | TRBJ1-4 | TRBV7-9 | 18 | TGTGCCGGCAGCTTAAGGTCCCCGGGGGGGACAGCTAATGAAAAACTGTTTTTT | CAGSLRSPGGTANEKLFF
many | TRBD2 | TRBJ2-7 | TRBV20-1 | 15 | TGCAGTGCTAGAGATTCGGCAGCGGGATCCTACGAGCAGTACTTC | CSARDSAAGSYEQYF
few | TRBD2 | TRBJ2-1 | TRBV7-8 | 16 | TGTGCCAGCAGCTTATCCCGACTAGCGGGTAGGTATGAGCAGTTCTTC | CASSLSRLAGRYEQFF
many | TRBD2 | TRBJ2-7 | TRBV27 | 15 | TGTGCCAGCGGAGAGCGGGGCATCGGGTCCTACGAGCAGTACTTC | CASGERGIGSYEQYF
few | TRBD1 | TRBJ1-5 | TRBV15 | 15 | TGTGCCACCAGCAAAGCCGGGACAGGGCGTCAGCCCCAGCATTTT | CATSKAGTGRQPQHF
few | TRBD2 | TRBJ2-1 | TRBV7-8 | 17 | TGTGCCAGCAGCTTACTAGTTAGCGGGGGGGCCTACAATGGGCAGTTCTTC | CASSLLVSGGAYNGQFF
many | NA | TRBJ1-1 | TRBV10-3 | 14 | TGTGCCATCAGTGATCTGGGCGGGTTGACTGAAGCTTTCTTT | CAISDLGGLTEAFF
many | NA | TRBJ2-3 | TRBV20-1 | 11 | TGCAGTGCTCCTCGCCGAGATACGCAGTATTTT | CSAPRRDTQYF
NA | NA | TRBJ2-3 | TRBV10-3 | 14 | TGTGCCATCAGCCCCAGGGGAAACACAGATACGCAGTATTTT | CAISPRGNTDTQYF
once | NA | TRBJ2-5 | TRBV29-1 | 13 | TGCAGCGTCGGCGACAGGTTCCAAGAGACCCAGTACTTC | CSVGDRFQETQYF
many | NA | TRBJ1-1 | TRBV5-1 | 14 | TGCGCCAGCAGCTTGTCTTCAAGTTTTTCCGAAGCTTTCTTT | CASSLSSSFSEAFF
many | TRBD1 | TRBJ2-7 | TRBV2 | 15 | TGTGCCAGCAGTGAACCCAGGGGGATCATCTACGAGCAGTACTTC | CASSEPRGIIYEQYF
many | TRBD1 | TRBJ1-1 | TRBV20-1 | 14 | TGCAGTGCTAGGAAGGGGGCGACGTACACTGAAGCTTTCTTT | CSARKGATYTEAFF
NA | TRBD2 | TRBJ2-3 | TRBV20-1 | 15 | TGCAGTGCTAGAGGGGGACTAGCGGGCACAGATACGCAGTATTTT | CSARGGLAGTDTQYF
many | NA | TRBJ1-2 | TRBV6-1 | 14 | TGTGCCAGCAGGAGGGAGATAAGTAGCTATGGCTACACCTTC | CASRREISSYGYTF
NA | NA | TRBJ2-6 | TRBV5-1 | 20 | TGCGCCAGCCGAACCCCCGACCGGGACGTTATATCAGGTGGGGCCAACGTCCTGACTTTC | CASRTPDRDVISGGANVLTF
many | NA | TRBJ1-2 | TRBV4-1 | 14 | TGCGCCAGCAGCCAAGAGGGAAGTTTGGATGGCTACACCTTC | CASSQEGSLDGYTF
NA | TRBD2 | TRBJ2-3 | TRBV10-2 | 15 | TGCGCCAGCAGGATATTTTTAGCGGGAGCAGATACGCAGTATTTT | CASRIFLAGADTQYF
many | NA | TRBJ2-7 | TRBV7-2 | 13 | TGTGCCAGCAGCCTCCAGACACCTAACGAGCAGTACTTC | CASSLQTPNEQYF
NA | NA | TRBJ2-7 | TRBV30 | 13 | TGTGCCTGGAGTTGGTCCGTTACCCACGAGCAGTACTTC | CAWSWSVTHEQYF
many | NA | TRBJ1-1 | TRBV4-1 | 15 | TGCGCCAGCAGCCAAGATTCAGCGGTGAACACTGAAGCTTTCTTT | CASSQDSAVNTEAFF
many | NA | TRBJ1-5 | TRBV10-1 | 13 | TGCGCCAGCAGTGAGACCAGGAGGGGGCCCCAGCATTTT | CASSETRRGPQHF
many | NA | TRBJ2-7 | TRBV7-9 | 13 | TGTGCCAGCAGCTCCCCCTGGGATTACGAGCAGTACTTC | CASSSPWDYEQYF
NA | TRBD2 | TRBJ2-7 | TRBV15 | 15 | TGTGCCACCAGTCGAAAGGGACTAGCGATCTACAAGCAGTACTTC | CATSRKGLAIYKQYF
many | NA | TRBJ1-4 | TRBV5-5 | 17 | TGTGCCAGCAGCTTGGCTGCGGGGAGGGGCACTAATGAAAAACTGTTTTTT | CASSLAAGRGTNEKLFF
many | TRBD2 | TRBJ2-3 | TRBV6-2/TRBV6-3 | 15 | TGTGCCAGCAGCTTCGGGACTAGCGGGGCAGATACGCAGTATTTT | CASSFGTSGADTQYF
NA | TRBD1 | TRBJ2-1 | TRBV19 | 14 | TGTGCCAGTAGTAGGGGGACAGTCTACAATGAGCAGTTCTTC | CASSRGTVYNEQFF
many | NA | TRBJ2-7 | TRBV28 | 11 | TGTGCCAGCACGTGGGCTTACGAGCAGTACTTC | CASTWAYEQYF
many | TRBD2 | TRBJ2-1 | TRBV5-1 | 15 | TGCGCCAGCAGCCCGGGACTAGCGGAGTACAATGAGCAGTTCTTC | CASSPGLAEYNEQFF
NA | NA | TRBJ1-2 | TRBV28 | 14 | TGTGCCAGCACCGCTGGGGGCAGTGGCTATGGCTACACCTTC | CASTAGGSGYGYTF
many | TRBD2 | TRBJ2-1 | TRBV28 | 13 | TGTGCCAGCAGTAGCGGGAAATACAATGAGCAGTTCTTC | CASSSGKYNEQFF
few | NA | TRBJ2-1 | TRBV28 | 15 | TGTGCCAGCAGTTTGTTAGAACGAACCTACAATGAGCAGTTCTTC | CASSLLERTYNEQFF